These T cell receptor beta chains were read from a single sample in a study of cytomegalovirus exposure and HLA in healthy donors. Sequencing used immunoSEQ multiplex PCR; TCRdb keeps in-frame clones, though not all of them. The table records fewer than 100,000 clones, 76% of them present only once. Sequencing was done on a sample of PBMCs. The source of these receptors is a man aged 35-49 years in good health and CMV-seronegative. CDR3s include the opening cysteine and the closing phenylalanine or tryptophan. D genes are given only for firm matches. Not every row has a clone size; where given, it reads once, few, many or a size class.

DNA,CDR3,size,J,D,V
TGTGCCAGCAGTGCCGGGACCGGGGACTTTACTTTCTTT,CASSAGTGDFTFF,.,TRBJ1-1,.,TRBV28
TGTGCCAGCAAGTCAGCGACAGCCGGACGGGCTTTCTTT,CASKSATAGRAFF,.,TRBJ1-1,.,TRBV2
TGCGCCAGCAGCTTCACTAGCGGGAGCACAGATACGCAGTATTTT,CASSFTSGSTDTQYF,.,TRBJ2-3,TRBD2,TRBV5-1
TGTGCCAGCAGCTCCCGAGGACAGGGAAGATCCTATAATTCACCCCTCCACTTT,CASSSRGQGRSYNSPLHF,.,TRBJ1-6,TRBD1,TRBV11-2
TGTGCCAGCAGTGAGACAGCTTACTCTGGAAACACCATATATTTT,CASSETAYSGNTIYF,.,TRBJ1-3,.,TRBV9
TGTGCCAGCAGCCCGGGACAGATGATACCTGAAGCTTTCTTT,CASSPGQMIPEAFF,.,TRBJ1-1,TRBD1,TRBV7-6
TGTGCCAGCAGTGAAGGACCGGACAGGGGAATGGGTGAGCAGTTCTTC,CASSEGPDRGMGEQFF,once,TRBJ2-1,TRBD1,TRBV6-1
TGTGCCAGCAGCTTTGGGCCCGGGGAGCTGTTTTTT,CASSFGPGELFF,once,TRBJ2-2,.,TRBV7-7
TGTGCCAGTAGTATCACGCTCCCAGCGAACACCGGGGAGCTGTTTTTT,CASSITLPANTGELFF,.,TRBJ2-2,.,TRBV19
TGTGCCAGCAGCGTAGGGGGGGTAGCGGGGGCCCACGAGCAGTACTTC,CASSVGGVAGAHEQYF,.,TRBJ2-7,TRBD2,TRBV9
TGTGCCTGGAGTGTGGAAGGGGCAGGGCCTGAAGCTTTCTTT,CAWSVEGAGPEAFF,.,TRBJ1-1,.,TRBV30
TGTGCCAGCAGTTTCCAAGGGACAGGGTCGTGGAGTAACTATGGCTACACCTTC,CASSFQGTGSWSNYGYTF,.,TRBJ1-2,TRBD1,TRBV27
TGTGCCAGCAGGGAGACGGCGAACACCGGGGAGCTGTTTTTT,CASRETANTGELFF,.,TRBJ2-2,.,TRBV7-7
TGTGCCAGTAGTATCTCGGGCGGGGGAACCTACGAGCAGTACTTC,CASSISGGGTYEQYF,.,TRBJ2-7,TRBD2,TRBV19
TGTGCCAGCTCGAAGCCCGGGGGGGTAGATACGCAGTATTTT,CASSKPGGVDTQYF,.,TRBJ2-3,TRBD2,TRBV7-2
TGCGCCAGCAGCTTCGGGGAAAGCTCCTACAATGAGCAGTTCTTC,CASSFGESSYNEQFF,.,TRBJ2-1,.,TRBV5-1
TGCGCCAGCAGCTTGGTATTGGCCAGGGAGAACACTGAAGCTTTCTTT,CASSLVLARENTEAFF,.,TRBJ1-1,.,TRBV5-1
TGTGCCAGCAGCCTGGACGGGAGCAATTCACCCCTCCACTTT,CASSLDGSNSPLHF,few,TRBJ1-6,.,TRBV7-9
TGTGCCAGCAGCCCCAACAGGGCCCCTAATGAAAAACTGTTTTTT,CASSPNRAPNEKLFF,.,TRBJ1-4,.,TRBV5-6
TGCAGCGTTGGACGGGACAGAAACACTGAAGCTTTCTTT,CSVGRDRNTEAFF,.,TRBJ1-1,TRBD1,TRBV29-1
TGTGCCAGCAGCTTAGCGGCAGGGCGAGGCGAGCAGTACTTC,CASSLAAGRGEQYF,.,TRBJ2-7,.,TRBV11-2
TGTGCCAGCAGTTTTTCAGATATACCAATGAACACTGAAGCTTTCTTT,CASSFSDIPMNTEAFF,.,TRBJ1-1,.,TRBV28
TGCGCCAGCAGCCAAGAAGCGGCAGGGGGGATCTCTGAAGCTTTCTTT,CASSQEAAGGISEAFF,few,TRBJ1-1,TRBD1,TRBV4-3
TGTGCCAGCAGTACGGGACTAGGGAATGGCTACACCTTC,CASSTGLGNGYTF,.,TRBJ1-2,.,TRBV9
TGTGCCAGCAGCCTTTTAATTACAGGGGGCAAAAGCTACGAGCAGTACTTC,CASSLLITGGKSYEQYF,.,TRBJ2-7,TRBD1,TRBV5-4
TGTGCCAGCAGCCCGCCTCTAGACGGAACCGGGGAGCTGTTTTTT,CASSPPLDGTGELFF,.,TRBJ2-2,.,TRBV28
TGTGCCAGCAGCTCCGTTACAGATACGCAGTATTTT,CASSSVTDTQYF,.,TRBJ2-3,.,TRBV7-2
TGTGCCAGCAGCCCGGGACAGCCCCTGAGGGCTTTCTTT,CASSPGQPLRAFF,few,TRBJ1-1,TRBD1,TRBV5-8
TGCGCCAGCAGCCCGATGGCGGCCTACAATGAGCAGTTCTTC,CASSPMAAYNEQFF,.,TRBJ2-1,.,TRBV4-3
TGTGCCAGCAGCTTAGGGACAGGGGGCGTCGAGCAGTACTTC,CASSLGTGGVEQYF,.,TRBJ2-7,TRBD1,TRBV5-8
TGTGCCAGCAGTGAAAGAGGGCGGGGCAATCAGCCCCAGCATTTT,CASSERGRGNQPQHF,.,TRBJ1-5,.,TRBV6-1
TGCAGTGCTGTGACTAGGGAGCAGCAGTACTTC,CSAVTREQQYF,.,TRBJ2-7,.,TRBV20-1
TGTGCCAGCAGCTCCTACAGGGGATCCTACACCTTC,CASSSYRGSYTF,.,TRBJ1-2,TRBD1,TRBV7-6
TGTGCCAGCAGTGATCAATTTGGCGGCCTCCGGCCCCCAGCCCAGCATTTT,CASSDQFGGLRPPAQHF,.,TRBJ1-5,.,TRBV6-4
TGTGCCTGGAGTGTGGGGGGGTACTCTGAGACCCAGTACTTC,CAWSVGGYSETQYF,few,TRBJ2-5,TRBD2,TRBV30
TGCGCCAGCAGCGATAGCGGGGCCACCTACAATGAGCAGTTCTTC,CASSDSGATYNEQFF,.,TRBJ2-1,TRBD2,TRBV5-1
TGCAGCGTTGTGAGGCCCCACGGAGCTTTCTTT,CSVVRPHGAFF,.,TRBJ1-1,.,TRBV29-1
TGTGCCAGCAGCTTACCATACGGACAGGGTCGGCGCTGGGAGACCCAGTACTTC,CASSLPYGQGRRWETQYF,few,TRBJ2-5,TRBD1,TRBV7-2
TGCGCCAGCAGCTTGTTTACGACTGAAAACTATGGCTACACCTTC,CASSLFTTENYGYTF,.,TRBJ1-2,.,TRBV5-1
TGTGCCATCACTAGGGGGCGAGGGAACATTCAGTACTTC,CAITRGRGNIQYF,.,TRBJ2-4,TRBD1,TRBV27
TGTGCCAGCAGTGACCAGGGGGGATATGAAAAACTGTTTTTT,CASSDQGGYEKLFF,.,TRBJ1-4,TRBD1,TRBV6-1
TGTGCCCTTAAGCCGGCAACTAATGAAAAACTGTTTTTT,CALKPATNEKLFF,.,TRBJ1-4,.,TRBV30
TGTGCCAGCAGTTACTTAGGGACAGGGGGAGGTGAAAAACTGTTTTTT,CASSYLGTGGGEKLFF,.,TRBJ1-4,TRBD1,TRBV6-5
TGTGCCAGCAGCGCCCAGACCAGTCCAGGGACAGGAAACACCATATATTTT,CASSAQTSPGTGNTIYF,.,TRBJ1-3,.,TRBV9
TGTGCCAGCAGCCTAGGGACAGGGAGGGGTAACACTGAAGCTTTCTTT,CASSLGTGRGNTEAFF,.,TRBJ1-1,TRBD1,TRBV5-6
TGTGCCAGCAGCCCACAGGGAAAGCAGCCCCAGCATTTT,CASSPQGKQPQHF,.,TRBJ1-5,.,TRBV7-9
TGTGCCAGTAGTATCGGTAGACAGACTGATGTGAAAGCTTTCTTT,CASSIGRQTDVKAFF,once,TRBJ1-1,.,TRBV19
TGTGCCAGTAGTATCTGGGGGGGAAGTTACTATGGCTACACCTTC,CASSIWGGSYYGYTF,.,TRBJ1-2,.,TRBV19
TGTGCCAGCAGCCCGGGGGGAGTCACAGATACGCAGTATTTT,CASSPGGVTDTQYF,.,TRBJ2-3,TRBD2,TRBV7-9
TGTGCCAGCAGTGAACGGGGAATTAAGTACGAGCAGTACTTC,CASSERGIKYEQYF,.,TRBJ2-7,.,TRBV6-1
TGTGCCATAGCGGGGCTCCTCAAATTTTACGAGCAGTACTTC,CAIAGLLKFYEQYF,.,TRBJ2-7,TRBD2,TRBV10-3
TGTGCCAGCAGTTCGACTAGCGGGGGAGGACCAGATACGCAGTATTTT,CASSSTSGGGPDTQYF,.,TRBJ2-3,TRBD2,TRBV6-5
TGTGCCAGCAGCCTGCCAACTAGCGGGAGGGCCTCAAATGAGCAGTTCTTC,CASSLPTSGRASNEQFF,.,TRBJ2-1,TRBD2,TRBV11-2
TGTGCCAGTAGTATCAGCGGTTATAGCAATCAGCCCCAGCATTTT,CASSISGYSNQPQHF,.,TRBJ1-5,.,TRBV19
TGTGCCAGCAGCTTAGGGGGACAGGGATCGAACACTGAAGCTTTCTTT,CASSLGGQGSNTEAFF,.,TRBJ1-1,TRBD1,TRBV13
TGCGCCAGCAGCCAACCGACAGGAAGCACAGATACGCAGTATTTT,CASSQPTGSTDTQYF,once,TRBJ2-3,.,TRBV4-1
TGTGCCAGCCTGACAGGGTGGAACACTGAAGCTTTCTTT,CASLTGWNTEAFF,.,TRBJ1-1,TRBD1,TRBV19
TGTGCCAGCACCAAAACTACCGAAGTGTATGGCTACACCTTC,CASTKTTEVYGYTF,few,TRBJ1-2,.,TRBV9
TGCGCCACCGAGGCTAGCGGGGGATACAATGAGCAGTTCTTC,CATEASGGYNEQFF,.,TRBJ2-1,TRBD2,TRBV10-2
TGCGCCAGCAGCGCCCGAGGGAGCCGAATTCATGAGCAGTTCTTC,CASSARGSRIHEQFF,.,TRBJ2-1,.,TRBV4-1